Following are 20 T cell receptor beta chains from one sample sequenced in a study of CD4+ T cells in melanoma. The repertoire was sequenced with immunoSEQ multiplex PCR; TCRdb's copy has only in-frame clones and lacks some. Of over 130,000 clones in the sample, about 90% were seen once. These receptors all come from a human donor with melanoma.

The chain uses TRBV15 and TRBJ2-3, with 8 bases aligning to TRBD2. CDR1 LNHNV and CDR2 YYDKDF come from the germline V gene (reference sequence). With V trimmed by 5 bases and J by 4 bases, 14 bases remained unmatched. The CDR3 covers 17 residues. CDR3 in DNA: TGTGCCACCAGCCGATCCCACGGGCGGGGGGTGGCAGATACGCAGTATTTT. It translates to CATSRSHGRGVADTQYF. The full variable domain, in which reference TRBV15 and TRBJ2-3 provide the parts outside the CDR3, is DAMVIQNPRYQVTQFGKPVTLSCSQTLNHNVMYWYQQKSSQAPKLLFHYYDKDFNNEADTPDNFQSRRPNTSFCFLDIRSPGLGDTAMYLCATSRSHGRGVADTQYFGPGTRLTVL.

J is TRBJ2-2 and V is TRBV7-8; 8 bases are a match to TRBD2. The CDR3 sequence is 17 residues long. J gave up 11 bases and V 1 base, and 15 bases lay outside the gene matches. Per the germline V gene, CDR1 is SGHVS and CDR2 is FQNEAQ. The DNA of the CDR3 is TGTGCCAGCAGCTTAGTTCAAGCGGGGGAGCTTCCGGCAGAGCTGTTTTTT. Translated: CASSLVQAGELPAELFF.

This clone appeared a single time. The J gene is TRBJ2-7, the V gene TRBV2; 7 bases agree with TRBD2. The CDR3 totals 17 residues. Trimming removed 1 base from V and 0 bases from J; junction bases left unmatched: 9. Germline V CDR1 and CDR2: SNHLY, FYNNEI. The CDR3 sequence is CASSEGTRGPSSYEQYF. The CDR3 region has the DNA TGTGCCAGCAGTGAAGGGACTAGGGGACCTAGCTCCTACGAGCAGTACTTC.

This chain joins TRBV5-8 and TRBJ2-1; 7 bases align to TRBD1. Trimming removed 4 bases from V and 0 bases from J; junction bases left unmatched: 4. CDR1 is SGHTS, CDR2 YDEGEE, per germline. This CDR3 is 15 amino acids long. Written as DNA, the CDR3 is TGTGCCAGCAGCGCGGACAGGAGCTCCTACAATGAGCAGTTCTTC. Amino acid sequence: CASSADRSSYNEQFF.

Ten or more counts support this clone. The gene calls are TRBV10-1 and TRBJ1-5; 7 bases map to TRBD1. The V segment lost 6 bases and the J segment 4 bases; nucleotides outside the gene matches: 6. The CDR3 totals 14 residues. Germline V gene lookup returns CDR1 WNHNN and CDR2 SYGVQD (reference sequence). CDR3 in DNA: TGCGCCAGCAGCGATGACAGGGCGAATCAGCCCCAGCATTTT. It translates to CASSDDRANQPQHF.

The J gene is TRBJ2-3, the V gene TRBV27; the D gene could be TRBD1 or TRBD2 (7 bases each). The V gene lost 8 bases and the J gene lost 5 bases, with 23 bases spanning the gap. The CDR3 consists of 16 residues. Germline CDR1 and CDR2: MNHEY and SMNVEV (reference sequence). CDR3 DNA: TGTGCCAGCCGGGGAGGGGGCGCAGGATTAAGAGATACGCAGTATTTT. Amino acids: CASRGGGAGLRDTQYF.

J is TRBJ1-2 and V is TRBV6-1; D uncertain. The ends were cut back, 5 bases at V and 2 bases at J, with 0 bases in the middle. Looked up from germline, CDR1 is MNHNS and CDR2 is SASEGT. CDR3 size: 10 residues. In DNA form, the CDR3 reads TGTGCCAGCAGTAACTATGGCTACACCTTC. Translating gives CASSNYGYTF.

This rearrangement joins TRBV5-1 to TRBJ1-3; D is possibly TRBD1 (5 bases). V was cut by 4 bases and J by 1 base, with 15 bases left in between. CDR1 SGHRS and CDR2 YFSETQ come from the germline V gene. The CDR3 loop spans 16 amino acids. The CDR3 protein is CASSEIPGGSGNTIYF. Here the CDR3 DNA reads TGCGCCAGCAGCGAAATCCCGGGGGGGTCTGGAAACACCATATATTTT.

CDR3: CASSQGAVEPQHF. The CDR3 DNA is TGTGCCAGCAGCCAGGGGGCTGTGGAGCCCCAGCATTTT. This sequence joins TRBV27 and TRBJ1-5, with 8 bases matching TRBD1. Germline V CDR1 and CDR2: MNHEY, SMNVEV (reference sequence). The CDR3 consists of 13 residues. The ends lost 6 bases at V and 8 bases at J; junction bases unmatched: 6.

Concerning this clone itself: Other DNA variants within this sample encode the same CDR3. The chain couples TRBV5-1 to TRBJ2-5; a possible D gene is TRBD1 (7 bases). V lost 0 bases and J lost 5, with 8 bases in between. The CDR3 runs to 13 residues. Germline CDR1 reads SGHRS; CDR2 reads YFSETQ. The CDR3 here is CASSLAGGETQYF. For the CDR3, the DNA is TGCGCCAGCAGCTTGGCAGGGGGGGAGACCCAGTACTTC.

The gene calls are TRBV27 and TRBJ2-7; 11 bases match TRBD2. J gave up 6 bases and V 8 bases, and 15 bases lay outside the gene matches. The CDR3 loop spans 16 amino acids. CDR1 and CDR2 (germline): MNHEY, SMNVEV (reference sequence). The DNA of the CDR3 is TGTGCCAGCCTGTCCCTAGCGGGGGGCCTTCGGTTCGAGCAGTACTTC. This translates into CASLSLAGGLRFEQYF.

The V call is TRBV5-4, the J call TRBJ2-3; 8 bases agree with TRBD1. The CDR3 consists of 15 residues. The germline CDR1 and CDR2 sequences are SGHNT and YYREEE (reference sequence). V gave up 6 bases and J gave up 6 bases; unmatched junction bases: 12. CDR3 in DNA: TGTGCCAGCACCTCAGGACAGGGCGCTGGGGATACGCAGTATTTT. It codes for CASTSGQGAGDTQYF.

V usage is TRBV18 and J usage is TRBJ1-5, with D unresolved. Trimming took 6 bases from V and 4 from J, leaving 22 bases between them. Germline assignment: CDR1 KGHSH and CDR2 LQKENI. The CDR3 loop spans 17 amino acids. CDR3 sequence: CASSPQPPSGLNQPQHF. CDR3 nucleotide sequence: TGTGCCAGCTCTCCTCAACCCCCGTCCGGACTGAATCAGCCCCAGCATTTT. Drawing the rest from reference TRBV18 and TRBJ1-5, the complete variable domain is NAGVMQNPRHLVRRRGQEARLRCSPMKGHSHVYWYRQLPEEGLKFMVYLQKENIIDESGMPKERFSAEFPKEGPSILRIQQVVRGDSAAYFCASSPQPPSGLNQPQHFGDGTRLSIL.

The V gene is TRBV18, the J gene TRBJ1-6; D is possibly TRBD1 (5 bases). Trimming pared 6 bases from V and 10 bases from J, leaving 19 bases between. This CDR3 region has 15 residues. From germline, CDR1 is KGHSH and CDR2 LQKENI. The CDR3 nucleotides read TGTGCCAGCTCCCAATCCTCCGCAGGGCAGTCACCCCTCCACTTT. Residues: CASSQSSAGQSPLHF.

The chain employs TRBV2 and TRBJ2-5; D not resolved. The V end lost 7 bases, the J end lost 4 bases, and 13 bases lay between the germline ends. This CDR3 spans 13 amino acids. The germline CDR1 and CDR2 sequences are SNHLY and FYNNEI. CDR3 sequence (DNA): TGTGCCAGCACTCGGCGGTTTGGAGAGACCCAGTACTTC. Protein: CASTRRFGETQYF.

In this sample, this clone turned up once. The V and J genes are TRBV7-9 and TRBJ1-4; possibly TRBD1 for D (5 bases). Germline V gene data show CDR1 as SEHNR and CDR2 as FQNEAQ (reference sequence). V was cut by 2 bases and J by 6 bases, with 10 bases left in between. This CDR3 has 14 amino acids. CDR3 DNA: TGTGCCAGCAGCTTAATGAGAGGGGATGAAAAACTGTTTTTT. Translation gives CASSLMRGDEKLFF.

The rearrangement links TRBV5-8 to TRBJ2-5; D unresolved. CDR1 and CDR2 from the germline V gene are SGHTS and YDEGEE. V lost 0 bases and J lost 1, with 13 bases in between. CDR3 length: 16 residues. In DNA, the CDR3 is TGTGCCAGCAGCTTGGCGGTTTCGTGGAGCCAAGAGACCCAGTACTTC. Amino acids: CASSLAVSWSQETQYF.

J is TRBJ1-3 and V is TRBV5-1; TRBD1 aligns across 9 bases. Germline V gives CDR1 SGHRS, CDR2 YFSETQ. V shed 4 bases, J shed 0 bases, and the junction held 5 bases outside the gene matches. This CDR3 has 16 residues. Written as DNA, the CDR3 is TGCGCCAGCAGCGTGGGACAGGGTGCCTCTGGAAACACCATATATTTT. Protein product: CASSVGQGASGNTIYF.

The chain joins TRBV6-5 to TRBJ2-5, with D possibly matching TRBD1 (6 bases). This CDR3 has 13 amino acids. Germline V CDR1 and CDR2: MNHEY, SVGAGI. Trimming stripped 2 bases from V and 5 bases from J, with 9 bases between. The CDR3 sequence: CASSYQGRETQYF. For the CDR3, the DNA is TGTGCCAGCAGTTACCAGGGGCGGGAGACCCAGTACTTC.

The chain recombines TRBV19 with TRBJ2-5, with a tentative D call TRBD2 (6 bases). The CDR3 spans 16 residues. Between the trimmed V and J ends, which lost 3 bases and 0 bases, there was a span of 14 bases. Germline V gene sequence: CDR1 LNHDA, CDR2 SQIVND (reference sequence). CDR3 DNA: TGTGCCAGTAGTATTGGAGGGGCGGGGAACCAAGAGACCCAGTACTTC. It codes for CASSIGGAGNQETQYF.